In its sample, the clone carrying this T cell receptor beta chain was seen a few times. Its target is not known. RNA transcripts provided the source from which TCR beta CDR3 regions were amplified. The study used the HTBI primer set for a first-round RT-PCR of the TCR CDR3. TCRdb analysed the multiplex PCR reads with MiXCR anew, one entry per CDR3 protein. The repertoire consists of more than 450,000 distinct CDR3 sequences, with about 20% occurring once and the leading ten covering 45% to 50%. The data derive from a study of T cells in Graves' hyperthyroidism and ophthalmopathy. Study results and caveats: Patients with ophthalmopathy were separated from those with stable hyperthyroidism by a 13 V-J model.

Germline V CDR1 and CDR2: LGHDT, YNNKEL (reference sequence). J lost 0 bases, V lost 4 bases, and 4 bases had no gene match. This CDR3 has 16 amino acids. The TCR comes from a man aged 35 to 55 with Graves' ophthalmopathy. The chain has TRBV3-1 and TRBJ2-2; TRBD1 matches 8 bases. Specimen: blood. The CDR3 is CASSPTGQANTGELFF. Written as DNA, the CDR3 is TGTGCCAGCAGCCCAACGGGACAGGCGAACACCGGGGAGCTGTTTTTT.